This record covers a single T cell receptor beta chain. This record belongs to a study of a mutant IDH1 vaccine in newly diagnosed glioma. Regarding time point: baseline, week 1 (first vaccination visit). The treatment denotes: pre-vaccination baseline after standard-of-care therapy. Generated by immunoSEQ multiplex PCR, the TCRdb table keeps only in-frame clones and is missing some. The sample has 80,000 to 100,000 clones, more than 65% seen once. Specimen: PBMCs, collected from a glioma patient treated with radiotherapy, temozolomide or both. The sequence was collected from a man aged 35 to 55 with glioma. Some clones in this sample may be carry-over from other donors' samples.

The CDR3 sequence is CASSSSAGWEEKLFF. Written as DNA, the CDR3 is TGTGCCAGCAGCTCATCCGCGGGTTGGGAAGAAAAACTGTTTTTT. V is TRBV7-9 and J is TRBJ1-4; D uncertain. The CDR3 is 15 residues long. The V end was cut by 4 bases, the J end by 8 bases, with 17 bases between. Germline CDR1 and CDR2: SEHNR and FQNEAQ (reference sequence).